The clone carrying this T cell receptor (beta chain) has just a few counts. Its cognate antigen is unknown. V was cut by 5 bases and J by 4 bases, with 11 bases left in between. Germline loops: CDR1 DFQATT, CDR2 SNEGSKA (reference sequence). The CDR3 has 13 amino acids. This sample stems from a study of regulatory T cells in long-lasting Graves disease. Overall study findings and caveats: Relative to newly diagnosed Graves' patients, persistent ones had lower TCR diversity.

HTBI primers from iRepertoire and Arm-PCR of CDR3 regions yielded the TCR beta libraries. Using its own MiXCR run on the multiplex PCR reads, TCRdb lists one record per CDR3 protein. The sample has under 450,000 distinct CDR3 sequences; roughly 20% are singletons. Time point denoted: persistent/refractory GD, antithyroid drugs over 5 years with positive TRAb. Preparation of the TCR library used RNA extracted from PBMCs. The chain recombines TRBV20-1 with TRBJ2-2, with D hard to call. This clonotype originated in a woman in her 40s with Graves disease. The sample consisted of peripheral blood mononuclear cells (PBMCs), taken when the disease was refractory, from a patient treated with antithyroid drugs. CDR3 sequence: CSAGGRSTGELFF. CDR3 coding DNA: TGCAGTGCTGGCGGCCGGAGCACCGGGGAGCTGTTTTTT.